A selection of T cell receptor beta chains follows, all from one sample in a study of T cells in Graves' hyperthyroidism and ophthalmopathy. TCRdb independently ran MiXCR on the multiplex PCR reads; one entry per CDR3 protein. The sample lists around 600,000 distinct CDR3 sequences, 16% occurring once. Sequenced input: blood. All receptors derive from a middle-aged woman with Graves' ophthalmopathy. The CDR3 runs from the conserved cysteine through the conserved F or W. Fields, in order: CDR3 protein, CDR3 DNA, J gene, V gene, clone size, D gene. A D gene is named only where the DNA matches it firmly. Clone size is not always given. Where it is, it says once, few, many or a class for expanded clones.

CASSMGHRGHGDTQYF	TGTGCTAGCAGTATGGGCCACAGGGGGCACGGAGATACGCAGTATTTT	TRBJ2-3	TRBV7-7	few	TRBD1
CSATWTAQETQYF	TGCAGTGCTACCTGGACGGCTCAAGAGACCCAGTACTTC	TRBJ2-5	TRBV20-1	many	-
CASSHNWGSGDEQFF	TGTGCCAGCAGCCACAACTGGGGGTCGGGGGATGAGCAGTTCTTC	TRBJ2-1	TRBV3-1	many	-
CSARGPSPLHF	TGCAGTGCTAGAGGGCCCTCACCCCTCCACTTT	TRBJ1-6	TRBV20-1	few	-
CASSLVVGYSYNEQFF	TGCGCCAGCAGCTTGGTGGTTGGGTACTCCTACAATGAGCAGTTCTTC	TRBJ2-1	TRBV5-1	many	-
CSARANNEKLFF	TGCAGTGCTAGGGCGAATAATGAAAAACTGTTTTTT	TRBJ1-4	TRBV20-1	few	-
CASSFFRTGGPSSYNEQFF	TGCGCCAGCAGCTTTTTTAGGACTGGTGGGCCTAGCTCCTACAATGAGCAGTTCTTC	TRBJ2-1	TRBV5-1	few	-
CATKQGANYGYTF	TGTGCCACCAAGCAGGGAGCTAACTATGGCTACACCTTC	TRBJ1-2	TRBV6-1	few	-
CSVLDQLYGYTF	TGCAGCGTTCTGGACCAGCTCTATGGCTACACCTTC	TRBJ1-2	TRBV29-1	-	-
CASSATTGEETQYF	TGTGCCAGCTCAGCGACCACGGGAGAAGAGACCCAGTACTTC	TRBJ2-5	TRBV18	many	-
CASSFEQSYGYTF	TGTGCCAGCAGCTTTGAACAGTCCTATGGCTACACCTTC	TRBJ1-2	TRBV5-6	-	-
CASSPGQGGGNTIYF	TGCGCCAGCAGCCCTGGACAGGGGGGAGGAAACACCATATATTTT	TRBJ1-3	TRBV4-1	-	TRBD1
CASRPPGATNEKLFF	TGTGCCAGCAGGCCCCCGGGGGCAACTAATGAAAAACTGTTTTTT	TRBJ1-4	TRBV6-2/TRBV6-3	-	-
CACFARDSEGTQYF	TGTGCCTGTTTTGCCCGGGACTCCGAGGGGACCCAGTACTTC	TRBJ2-5	TRBV30	many	-
CASSFRGGYEQYF	TGTGCCAGCAGTTTTAGAGGGGGGTACGAGCAGTACTTC	TRBJ2-7	TRBV12-3/TRBV12-4	-	-
CSAPTSWGGNEQFF	TGCAGTGCCCCGACTAGTTGGGGAGGAAATGAGCAGTTCTTC	TRBJ2-1	TRBV20-1	many	-
CASSFTNSNYGYTF	TGCGCCAGCAGCTTTACGAATTCTAACTATGGCTACACCTTC	TRBJ1-2	TRBV5-1	few	-
CASSPTSGVTDTQYF	TGTGCCAGCAGCCCGACTAGCGGGGTTACAGATACGCAGTATTTT	TRBJ2-3	TRBV11-2	-	TRBD2
CASSFEATTNEKLFF	TGTGCCAGCAGTTTTGAGGCCACAACTAATGAAAAACTGTTTTTT	TRBJ1-4	TRBV28	many	-
CASHIEGGGEAFF	TGTGCCAGCCATATCGAAGGGGGGGGTGAAGCTTTCTTT	TRBJ1-1	TRBV2	many	-
CASSLSDGISSYEQYF	TGTGCCAGCAGCTTAAGCGACGGAATCTCAAGCTACGAGCAGTACTTC	TRBJ2-7	TRBV7-2	many	-
CASSQVPRGSPLHF	TGTGCCAGCAGCCAAGTCCCCAGAGGTTCACCCCTCCACTTT	TRBJ1-6	TRBV4-2	many	-
CATSSAGGPNEQFF	TGTGCCACCTCATCGGCGGGGGGGCCGAATGAGCAGTTCTTC	TRBJ2-1	TRBV12-3/TRBV12-4	many	TRBD2
CSASGKGGELFF	TGCAGTGCTAGCGGGAAGGGCGGGGAGCTGTTTTTT	TRBJ2-2	TRBV20-1	-	-
CASSESWTSQYF	TGCGCCAGCAGTGAGTCGTGGACTTCGCAGTATTTT	TRBJ2-3	TRBV5-1	-	-
CASSPRAPSGNTIYF	TGTGCCAGCAGTCCCAGGGCACCCTCTGGAAACACCATATATTTT	TRBJ1-3	TRBV6-1	-	-
CASSSTVHNEQFF	TGTGCCAGCAGCTCGACCGTACACAATGAGCAGTTCTTC	TRBJ2-1	TRBV7-9	-	-
CASIPPTAYEQYF	TGTGCCAGCATCCCACCTACAGCGTACGAGCAGTACTTC	TRBJ2-7	TRBV6-1	many	-
CASSDPPQGCLF	TGTGCCAGCAGTGACCCACCACAGGGATGTCTCTTC	TRBJ2-1	TRBV6-1	few	-
CAWSARGRNQPQHF	TGTGCCTGGAGTGCCAGGGGCCGCAATCAGCCCCAGCATTTT	TRBJ1-5	TRBV30	many	-
CASRRSGRSNEKLFF	TGTGCCAGCCGGAGAAGCGGGCGGAGTAATGAAAAACTGTTTTTT	TRBJ1-4	TRBV2	many	-
CASSLAGGYSTDTQYF	TGTGCCAGCAGCTTAGCGGGCGGGTATAGCACAGATACGCAGTATTTT	TRBJ2-3	TRBV7-6	-	-
CASSYSVAGGGKSTDTQYF	TGTGCCAGCAGTTACTCGGTAGCGGGAGGGGGAAAATCCACAGATACGCAGTATTTT	TRBJ2-3	TRBV6-5	many	TRBD2
CASSRGLAGNNEQFF	TGCGCCAGCAGCAGGGGACTAGCGGGAAACAATGAGCAGTTCTTC	TRBJ2-1	TRBV5-1	many	TRBD2
CASNPQGTANSPLHF	TGTGCCAGCAACCCCCAGGGGACAGCAAATTCACCCCTCCACTTT	TRBJ1-6	TRBV2	many	TRBD1
CSARVGAGSSYEQYF	TGCAGTGCTAGAGTTGGAGCGGGAAGCTCCTACGAGCAGTACTTC	TRBJ2-7	TRBV20-1	many	TRBD2
CASSDTTVWGVYEQYF	TGTGCCAGCAGTGATACTACCGTTTGGGGGGTCTACGAGCAGTACTTC	TRBJ2-7	TRBV6-1	many	-
CASSLAGQTPGELFF	TGCGCCAGCAGCTTGGCCGGACAAACCCCCGGGGAGCTGTTTTTT	TRBJ2-2	TRBV5-1	-	-
CASSEGGAYNEQFF	TGTGCCAGCAGCGAAGGGGGGGCTTACAATGAGCAGTTCTTC	TRBJ2-1	TRBV7-2	many	-
CASSPGGQGANEQFF	TGTGCCAGCAGCCCCGGGGGGCAGGGGGCCAATGAGCAGTTCTTC	TRBJ2-1	TRBV7-2	many	-
CASSVLAGGYTGELFF	TGTGCCAGCAGTGTCCTAGCGGGAGGGTACACCGGGGAGCTGTTTTTT	TRBJ2-2	TRBV28	-	TRBD2
CASSRGLAGAEQFF	TGTGCCAGCAGTCGGGGACTAGCGGGGGCTGAGCAGTTCTTC	TRBJ2-1	TRBV3-1	-	TRBD2
CASSDETGTGGIEQYF	TGTGCCAGCAGCGACGAGACCGGGACAGGGGGCATCGAGCAGTACTTC	TRBJ2-7	TRBV3-1	many	TRBD1
CASRDRGRGSPLHF	TGTGCCAGCAGAGACAGGGGGCGCGGGTCACCCCTCCACTTT	TRBJ1-6	TRBV2	-	TRBD1
CSALGRSSYNEQFF	TGCAGTGCACTTGGCCGGAGCTCCTACAATGAGCAGTTCTTC	TRBJ2-1	TRBV20-1	many	-
CASSYGTGSIGGGAKNIQYF	TGTGCCAGCAGCTATGGGACAGGGTCTATCGGAGGGGGAGCCAAAAACATTCAGTACTTC	TRBJ2-4	TRBV28	many	TRBD1
CASSRQVDQPQHF	TGTGCCAGCAGCCGACAGGTCGATCAGCCCCAGCATTTT	TRBJ1-5	TRBV3-1	many	-